The 16 T cell receptor beta chains reported below all come from one sample, sequenced in a study of OX40 agonist ivuxolimab in advanced cancers. Method: immunoSEQ multiplex PCR; TCRdb's copy keeps in-frame clones and lacks some. The sample holds tens of thousands of clones, about 90% seen once. The input for sequencing was CD4+ or CD8+ T cells sorted from blood, taken in a trial of the OX40 agonist ivuxolimab. The source of these receptors is an adult with an advanced solid tumor such as melanoma, head and neck, liver or kidney cancer.

This clone has just one count. The chain is built from TRBV4-2 and TRBJ2-3; 11 bases line up with TRBD2. Germline assignment: CDR1 LGHNA and CDR2 YNFKEQ. V lost 4 bases, J lost 4 bases, and 7 bases stayed unmatched. The CDR3 has 16 residues. The CDR3 coding sequence is TGTGCCAGCAGCCCGGGTAGCGGGAGGGTCGCAGATACGCAGTATTTT. This codes for CASSPGSGRVADTQYF.

This clone appeared a single time. The V and J genes are TRBV30 and TRBJ2-3; tentative D call: TRBD2 (5 bases). In germline, CDR1 is GTSNPN, CDR2 SVGIG (reference sequence). The V and J ends lost 2 bases and 1 base respectively, with 10 bases between them. The length of the CDR3 is 14 residues. Written as DNA, the CDR3 is TGTGCCTGGAGTCTAGAGGGCGGCACAGATACGCAGTATTTT. It codes for CAWSLEGGTDTQYF.

The chain has TRBV15 and TRBJ2-1; D not certain. This CDR3 spans 14 amino acids. The V gene lost 2 bases and the J gene lost 5 bases, with 10 bases spanning the gap. The V gene's germline CDR1 is LNHNV and CDR2 YYDKDF (reference sequence). The CDR3 DNA is TGTGCCACCAGCAGATCGGACCTTGACAATGAGCAGTTCTTC. This encodes CATSRSDLDNEQFF. Variable domain in full (rest from reference TRBV15 and TRBJ2-1): DAMVIQNPRYQVTQFGKPVTLSCSQTLNHNVMYWYQQKSSQAPKLLFHYYDKDFNNEADTPDNFQSRRPNTSFCFLDIRSPGLGDTAMYLCATSRSDLDNEQFFGPGTRLTVL.

This chain joins TRBV28 and TRBJ2-7; 8 bases align to TRBD1. The germline V gene has CDR1 MDHEN and CDR2 SYDVKM. The V and J ends lost 4 bases and 0 bases, in that order; junction bases with no gene match: 5. There are 15 residues in the CDR3. CDR3 sequence reads: CASSSDREGSYEQYF. The DNA of the CDR3 is TGTGCCAGCAGTTCGGACAGGGAAGGCTCCTACGAGCAGTACTTC. Full variable domain (rest looked up from reference TRBV28 and TRBJ2-7): DVKVTQSSRYLVKRTGEKVFLECVQDMDHENMFWYRQDPGLGLRLIYFSYDVKMKEKGDIPEGYSVSREKKERFSLILESASTNQTSMYLCASSSDREGSYEQYFGPGTRLTVT.

The chain joins TRBV4-1 to TRBJ1-6; TRBD1 is a possible D gene (5 bases). CDR1 and CDR2 (germline): MGHRA, YSYEKL. Trimming stripped 3 bases from V and 3 bases from J, with 9 bases between. This CDR3 region has 15 residues. CDR3 coding DNA: TGCGCCAGCAGCCACCAGACAGACTATAATTCACCCCTCCACTTT. It specifies CASSHQTDYNSPLHF.

This chain uses TRBV7-9 with TRBJ2-7; D uncertain. Germline CDR1 reads SEHNR; CDR2 reads FQNEAQ (reference sequence). The CDR3 totals 13 residues. Trimming took 1 base from V and 0 from J, leaving 4 bases between them. The CDR3 sequence is CASSLDSSYEQYF. The CDR3 nucleotides are TGTGCCAGCAGCTTAGACAGCTCCTACGAGCAGTACTTC.

This clone was seen a single time. J is TRBJ2-1 and V is TRBV4-1, with D perhaps given as TRBD1 or TRBD2 (6 bases each). This CDR3 contains 14 residues. Germline CDR1 is MGHRA and CDR2 is YSYEKL. V gave up 1 base and J gave up 13 bases, with 17 bases separating them. In DNA, the CDR3 is TGCGCCAGCAGCCAAGTTCACGGGGGCGCATACCAGTTCTTC. Translation: CASSQVHGGAYQFF.

This clone was seen more than once but under ten times. CDR3 sequence (DNA): TGTGCCAGCAGTGGTCCGTCCGGGGAGCTGTTTTTT. Translating it yields CASSGPSGELFF. This chain joins TRBV2 and TRBJ2-2; D not resolved. V was shortened by 4 bases and J by 6 bases, with 6 bases between the two germline ends. The CDR3 has 12 amino acids. Germline-derived CDR1 and CDR2 are SNHLY and FYNNEI.

The CDR3 region has the DNA TGTGCCAGCAGCTTAGAGGGCGGGAGGGGAAGCTCCTACAATGAGCAGTTCTTC. It specifies CASSLEGGRGSSYNEQFF. This chain uses TRBV7-8 with TRBJ2-1, with 9 bases that match TRBD2. CDR3 size: 18 residues. Germline V lookup: CDR1 SGHVS, CDR2 FQNEAQ. V was pared by 1 base and J by 0 bases, with 7 bases of the junction left unmatched. Full variable domain (rest looked up from reference TRBV7-8 and TRBJ2-1): GAGVSQSPRYKVAKRGQDVALRCDPISGHVSLFWYQQALGQGPEFLTYFQNEAQLDKSGLPSDRFFAERPEGSVSTLKIQRTQQEDSAVYLCASSLEGGRGSSYNEQFFGPGTRLTVL.

The gene calls are TRBV6-6 and TRBJ2-7, with D possibly being TRBD1 or TRBD2 (5 bases each). V lost 4 bases, J lost 7 bases, and 14 bases lay in between. The CDR3 is 13 residues long. CDR1 is MNHNY and CDR2 is SVGAGI in the germline V gene (reference sequence). CDR3 protein: CASSSGTLWEQYV. The CDR3 nucleotides are TGTGCCAGCAGTTCCGGGACCCTTTGGGAGCAGTACGTC.

The gene calls are TRBV29-1 and TRBJ1-2; D gene uncertain. The CDR3 runs to 13 residues. V lost 6 bases and J lost 1, with 12 bases in between. Per the germline V gene, CDR1 is SQVTM and CDR2 is ANQGSEA. This CDR3 reads CSVDRQNNYGYTF. The CDR3 nucleotides read TGCAGCGTAGATCGACAAAATAACTATGGCTACACCTTC.

The genes are TRBV13 and TRBJ2-7; 12 nucleotides line up with TRBD1. The V and J ends lost 4 bases and 6 bases, in that order; junction bases with no gene match: 4. The CDR3 consists of 14 residues. CDR1 and CDR2 (germline): PRHDT, FYEKMQ (reference sequence). The chain's CDR3 is CASSSGTGGGEQYV. The CDR3 DNA sequence: TGTGCCAGCAGCTCCGGGACAGGGGGCGGCGAGCAGTACGTC.

This clone is a singleton in its sample. The CDR3 protein is CAISDPGTGNYGYTF. The CDR3 region has the DNA TGTGCCATCAGTGACCCCGGGACAGGGAACTATGGCTACACCTTC. The chain has TRBV10-3 and TRBJ1-2, with 9 bases aligning to TRBD1. The CDR3 sequence is 15 residues long. The J segment lost 2 bases and the V segment lost 3 bases, leaving 4 bases of the junction unmatched. Germline loops: CDR1 ENHRY, CDR2 SYGVKD.

This clone has just a few counts. This chain uses TRBV6-1 with TRBJ2-7; D unclear. Trimming shortened V by 1 base and J by 1 base, and 11 bases separated the two germline ends. The germline V gene has CDR1 MNHNS and CDR2 SASEGT. The CDR3 covers 15 residues. The CDR3 region is CASSEVVDGSYEQYF. The CDR3, as DNA: TGTGCCAGCAGTGAAGTCGTGGACGGATCCTACGAGCAGTACTTC.

J is TRBJ1-1 and V is TRBV4-1, with D unresolved. V dropped 0 bases and J dropped 6 bases, with 8 bases sitting between them. The CDR3 consists of 13 residues. Looked up from germline, CDR1 is MGHRA and CDR2 is YSYEKL. CDR3 in amino acids: CASSQEGWAEAFF. The CDR3 DNA reads as TGCGCCAGCAGCCAAGAGGGGTGGGCTGAAGCTTTCTTT.

The rearrangement uses TRBV5-8 and TRBJ2-7, with 7 positions matching TRBD2. V lost 0 bases to trimming and J lost 5 bases; unmatched junction nucleotides: 14. Germline CDR1 SGHTS, CDR2 YDEGEE. The CDR3 covers 17 residues. The CDR3 nucleotides read TGTGCCAGCAGCTTGGGGGTCGGTGGCCGGCTAGCGGACGAGCAGTACTTC. It is translated as CASSLGVGGRLADEQYF.